The next 27 T cell receptor beta chains were all read from a single sample in a study of T cell responses to AZD1222 COVID-19 vaccine. TCRdb's copy holds only in-frame clones and misses some; the assay was immunoSEQ multiplex PCR. The data contain over 90,000 clones, 80% to 95% of them singletons. The specimen comprised peripheral blood, sampled on day 0 of AZD1222 vaccination. These receptors all stem from an adult in good health.

The chain is built from TRBV27 and TRBJ2-7; 11 nucleotides align to TRBD1. V lost 3 bases and J lost 0; bases outside the gene matches: 4. The CDR3 has 16 amino acids. Per the germline V gene, CDR1 is MNHEY and CDR2 is SMNVEV (reference sequence). CDR3 coding DNA: TGTGCCAGCAGTTTGTGGGGGACAGGGGGCTCCTACGAGCAGTACTTC. It yields the protein CASSLWGTGGSYEQYF.

The chain employs TRBV4-3 and TRBJ1-1; the D is unclear. The CDR3 loop spans 16 amino acids. With 0 bases removed from V and 4 bases from J, the gap between germline ends came to 15 bases. Germline-derived CDR1 and CDR2 are LGHNA and YSLEER. For the CDR3, the DNA is TGCGCCAGCAGCCAAGATCTGGGGAGGGTGGCCACTGAAGCTTTCTTT. It encodes CASSQDLGRVATEAFF.

The CDR3 spells CASSRDRWLNTEAFF. Written as DNA, the CDR3 is TGTGCCAGCAGCCGCGACAGGTGGCTGAACACTGAAGCTTTCTTT. The chain carries TRBV7-8 and TRBJ1-1, with a tentative D call TRBD1 (6 bases). CDR3 length: 15 amino acids. V lost 5 bases and J 0 bases, leaving 13 bases between the germline ends. The germline gives CDR1 SGHVS, CDR2 FQNEAQ. Looking up the rest from reference TRBV7-8 and TRBJ1-1 gives the full variable domain: GAGVSQSPRYKVAKRGQDVALRCDPISGHVSLFWYQQALGQGPEFLTYFQNEAQLDKSGLPSDRFFAERPEGSVSTLKIQRTQQEDSAVYLCASSRDRWLNTEAFFGQGTRLTVV.

This clone appeared once. V and J are TRBV7-8 and TRBJ2-5, with 7 bases fitting TRBD1. Germline V lookup: CDR1 SGHVS, CDR2 FQNEAQ. V shed 5 bases, J shed 2 bases, and the junction held 5 bases outside the gene matches. This CDR3 spans 14 amino acids. The CDR3 protein is CASSEGTVQETQYF. The CDR3 DNA follows: TGTGCCAGCAGCGAGGGGACAGTTCAAGAGACCCAGTACTTC.

The genes are TRBV11-1 and TRBJ1-2; 11 bases match TRBD1. This CDR3 is built from 16 residues. CDR1 is SGHAT and CDR2 is FQDESV in the germline V gene (reference sequence). After removal of 4 bases from V and 4 bases from J, the junction contained 8 bases not matched to a gene. CDR3 coding DNA: TGTGCCAGCAGCTGGACAGGGGGCTTCTTAGGCTATGGCTACACCTTC. Translated: CASSWTGGFLGYGYTF.

V usage is TRBV7-9 and J usage is TRBJ1-1; D ambiguous. V was trimmed by 5 bases and J by 0 bases, leaving 7 bases between them. From germline, CDR1 is SEHNR and CDR2 FQNEAQ (reference sequence). The CDR3 has 13 amino acids. The CDR3 here is CASSPRLNTEAFF. Written as DNA, the CDR3 is TGTGCCAGCAGCCCCAGGTTGAACACTGAAGCTTTCTTT.

V is TRBV7-2 and J is TRBJ2-1; 7 nucleotides align to TRBD2. The V gene's germline CDR1 is SGHTA and CDR2 FQGNSA. The CDR3 spans 15 residues. V lost 4 bases to trimming and J lost 0 bases; unmatched junction nucleotides: 3. CDR3 in amino acids: CASSSGGSSYNEQFF. CDR3 DNA: TGTGCCAGCAGCTCCGGGGGGAGCTCCTACAATGAGCAGTTCTTC.

The chain uses TRBV4-2 and TRBJ2-1; the D gene is possibly TRBD2 (5 bases). This CDR3 is 14 amino acids long. CDR1 is LGHNA, CDR2 YNFKEQ, per germline. V gave up 0 bases and J gave up 4 bases, with 7 bases separating them. CDR3 coding DNA: TGTGCCAGCAGCCAAGATAGGGAGTACAATGAGCAGTTCTTC. Translated: CASSQDREYNEQFF.

CDR3 loop: CASGGDRSGETQYF. As DNA, the CDR3 is TGTGCCAGCGGGGGGGACAGATCTGGGGAGACCCAGTACTTC. This chain connects TRBV14 to TRBJ2-5; TRBD1 or TRBD2 may be the D gene (7 bases each). This CDR3 region has 14 residues. Looked up from germline, CDR1 is SGHDN and CDR2 is FVKESK. V was clipped by 8 bases and J by 5 bases, with 18 bases between them.

The rearrangement links TRBV6-4 to TRBJ1-2, with TRBD1 as a possible D gene (5 bases). V lost 3 bases and J lost 4, with 9 bases in between. The length of the CDR3 is 13 residues. In germline, CDR1 is MRHNA, CDR2 SNTAGT. Here the CDR3 reads CASSDGGGYGYTF. The CDR3 nucleotides read TGTGCCAGCAGTGATGGGGGAGGCTATGGCTACACCTTC.

The chain links TRBV5-8 to TRBJ1-2, with D possibly TRBD1 on 6 matching bases. The CDR3 sequence is 14 residues long. Germline values: CDR1 SGHTS, CDR2 YDEGEE. V was pared by 0 bases and J by 6 bases, with 12 bases between. CDR3 sequence reads: CASSLDRALDGYTF. In DNA form, the CDR3 reads TGTGCCAGCAGCTTGGACAGGGCCCTTGATGGCTACACCTTC.

V gene TRBV5-5 combines with J gene TRBJ2-3, with 7 bases that match TRBD1. Germline V gene lookup returns CDR1 SGHKS and CDR2 YYEKEE (reference sequence). The V gene end was trimmed by 0 bases and the J gene end by 14 bases; junction bases not matched to a gene: 9. The CDR3 loop spans 13 amino acids. Here the CDR3 reads CASSLGPGGFWYF. CDR3 bases: TGTGCCAGCAGCTTGGGTCCAGGGGGATTTTGGTATTTT.

The chain has TRBV11-2 and TRBJ1-4; D might be TRBD1 (5 bases). CDR1 and CDR2 (germline): SGHAT, FQNNGV. The CDR3 runs 13 residues. The germline V and J ends were trimmed by 5 bases and 7 bases, with 11 bases remaining between them. CDR3 sequence: CASSPRVAEKLFF. The CDR3 bases are TGTGCCAGCAGCCCCAGGGTTGCTGAAAAACTGTTTTTT.

This chain connects TRBV7-3 to TRBJ2-5; D is undetermined. The CDR3 sequence is 13 residues long. Germline assignment: CDR1 SGHTA and CDR2 FQGTGA. Deletions cut 1 base from V and 2 bases from J, with 5 bases between. CDR3 residues: CASSLNRQETQYF. CDR3 DNA sequence: TGTGCCAGCAGCTTAAACAGACAAGAGACCCAGTACTTC.

The chain couples TRBV7-2 to TRBJ1-1; D is unclear. The CDR3 has 13 residues. Germline assignment: CDR1 SGHTA and CDR2 FQGNSA. V was clipped by 3 bases and J by 3 bases, with 8 bases between them. CDR3 loop: CASSFSRYTEAFF. The DNA for the CDR3 is TGTGCCAGCAGCTTTTCCCGGTACACTGAAGCTTTCTTT. Looking up the rest from reference TRBV7-2 and TRBJ1-1 gives the full variable domain: GAGVSQSPSNKVTEKGKDVELRCDPISGHTALYWYRQSLGQGLEFLIYFQGNSAPDKSGLPSDRFSAERTGGSVSTLTIQRTQQEDSAVYLCASSFSRYTEAFFGQGTRLTVV.

This clone was seen only once. The chain links TRBV11-2 to TRBJ2-3; no firm D call. CDR3 length: 14 residues. V was shortened by 5 bases and J by 2 bases, with 11 bases between the two germline ends. CDR1 SGHAT and CDR2 FQNNGV come from the germline V gene. CDR3 in DNA: TGTGCCAGCAGCCTATCGTCATACACAGATACGCAGTATTTT. It is translated as CASSLSSYTDTQYF. Looking up the rest from reference TRBV11-2 and TRBJ2-3 gives the full variable domain: EAGVAQSPRYKIIEKRQSVAFWCNPISGHATLYWYQQILGQGPKLLIQFQNNGVVDDSQLPKDRFSAERLKGVDSTLKIQPAKLEDSAVYLCASSLSSYTDTQYFGPGTRLTVL.

This chain links TRBV19 with TRBJ2-3; D unresolved. This CDR3 is 12 amino acids long. V lost 10 bases, J lost 4 bases, and 12 bases lay in between. Germline CDR1 is LNHDA and CDR2 is SQIVND (reference sequence). CDR3 nucleotide sequence: TGTGCCACCTCACAGTCCCCAGATACGCAGTATTTT. Translated: CATSQSPDTQYF.

This rearrangement joins TRBV6-2 or TRBV6-3 to TRBJ1-5; 8 bases align to TRBD1. Germline assignment: CDR1 MNHEY and CDR2 SVGEGT. The CDR3 is 15 residues long. V lost 2 bases, J lost 4 bases, and 4 bases stayed unmatched. The CDR3 sequence is CASSYHRGGNQPQHF. The CDR3 DNA reads as TGTGCCAGCAGTTACCACAGGGGGGGGAATCAGCCCCAGCATTTT.

This clone appeared a few times. V and J are TRBV6-5 and TRBJ1-3; D unresolved. V was trimmed by 7 bases and J by 0 bases, leaving 10 bases between them. The CDR3 totals 14 residues. CDR1 is MNHEY, CDR2 SVGAGI, per germline. Here the CDR3 reads CASTYESSGNTIYF. For the CDR3, the DNA is TGTGCCAGCACCTACGAGAGCTCTGGAAACACCATATATTTT.

The genes are TRBV15 and TRBJ2-7; no definite D call. The CDR3 runs 14 residues. The germline V gene encodes CDR1 LNHNV and CDR2 YYDKDF (reference sequence). Trimming shortened V by 2 bases and J by 4 bases, and 12 bases separated the two germline ends. CDR3 sequence: CATSRPGSLYEQYF. The CDR3 nucleotides read TGTGCCACCAGCAGACCGGGTTCGTTGTACGAGCAGTACTTC.

V and J are TRBV5-5 and TRBJ1-2, with D unclear. The CDR3 length is 12 residues. The germline V gene encodes CDR1 SGHKS and CDR2 YYEKEE (reference sequence). V was trimmed by 1 base and J by 8 bases, leaving 9 bases between them. Here the CDR3 reads CASSLLGSGYTF. CDR3 DNA sequence: TGTGCCAGCAGCTTGTTGGGGTCAGGCTACACCTTC. The whole variable domain, remainder taken from reference TRBV5-5 and TRBJ1-2, is DAGVTQSPTHLIKTRGQQVTLRCSPISGHKSVSWYQQVLGQGPQFIFQYYEKEERGRGNFPDRFSARQFPNYSSELNVNALLLGDSALYLCASSLLGSGYTFGSGTRLTVV.

V gene TRBV28 combines with J gene TRBJ2-7; TRBD1 agrees at 8 bases. Looked up from germline, CDR1 is MDHEN and CDR2 is SYDVKM. CDR3 length: 14 amino acids. V shed 2 bases and J 4 bases; nucleotides not matched to a gene: 4. This CDR3 is CASSLQGASYEQYF. The CDR3 nucleotides are TGTGCCAGCAGTTTACAGGGGGCGAGTTACGAGCAGTACTTC.

The V call is TRBV9, the J call TRBJ1-1, with D possibly matching TRBD1 (6 bases). The length of the CDR3 is 15 residues. V was shortened by 4 bases and J by 0 bases, with 13 bases between the two germline ends. Per germline, CDR1 SGDLS and CDR2 YYNGEE. The CDR3 region has the DNA TGTGCCAGCAGCCCATGGGACACCATGAACACTGAAGCTTTCTTT. It encodes CASSPWDTMNTEAFF.

The chain recombines TRBV11-2 with TRBJ1-2; 7 bases map to TRBD1. V dropped 0 bases and J dropped 4; count of bases not matched to a gene: 2. From germline, CDR1 is SGHAT and CDR2 FQNNGV. The CDR3 contains 14 residues. CDR3 coding DNA: TGTGCCAGCAGCTTAGAAGCAGGGGGCTATGGCTACACCTTC. Amino acid sequence: CASSLEAGGYGYTF. The complete variable domain, with remaining parts taken from reference TRBV11-2 and TRBJ1-2, reads EAGVAQSPRYKIIEKRQSVAFWCNPISGHATLYWYQQILGQGPKLLIQFQNNGVVDDSQLPKDRFSAERLKGVDSTLKIQPAKLEDSAVYLCASSLEAGGYGYTFGSGTRLTVV.

For the CDR3, the DNA is TGCGCCAGCAGCCGGGGTGAGGCGAACTATGGCTACACCTTC. Its translation: CASSRGEANYGYTF. This chain joins TRBV4-3 and TRBJ1-2; D gene uncertain. The CDR3 covers 14 residues. Germline values: CDR1 LGHNA, CDR2 YSLEER. V was trimmed by 4 bases and J by 2 bases, leaving 11 bases between them.

The rearrangement joins TRBV23-1 to TRBJ1-6; D is perhaps TRBD1 (5 bases). TRBV23-1 has ORF status, its function being uncertain. The CDR3 totals 14 residues. V was trimmed by 7 bases and J by 2 bases, leaving 9 bases between them. The CDR3 sequence: CASTGGTYNSPLHF. As DNA, the CDR3 is TGCGCCAGCACCGGGGGTACCTATAATTCACCCCTCCACTTT.

V usage is TRBV3-1 (or the pseudogene TRBV3-2) and J usage is TRBJ1-2; D not resolved. CDR3 size: 12 residues. V was pared by 1 base and J by 7 bases, with 7 bases between. CDR1 is LGHDT and CDR2 is YNNKEL in the germline V gene (reference sequence). The CDR3 nucleotides read TGTGCCAGCAGCCAAGCCCAGTTTGGCTACACCTTC. It encodes CASSQAQFGYTF.